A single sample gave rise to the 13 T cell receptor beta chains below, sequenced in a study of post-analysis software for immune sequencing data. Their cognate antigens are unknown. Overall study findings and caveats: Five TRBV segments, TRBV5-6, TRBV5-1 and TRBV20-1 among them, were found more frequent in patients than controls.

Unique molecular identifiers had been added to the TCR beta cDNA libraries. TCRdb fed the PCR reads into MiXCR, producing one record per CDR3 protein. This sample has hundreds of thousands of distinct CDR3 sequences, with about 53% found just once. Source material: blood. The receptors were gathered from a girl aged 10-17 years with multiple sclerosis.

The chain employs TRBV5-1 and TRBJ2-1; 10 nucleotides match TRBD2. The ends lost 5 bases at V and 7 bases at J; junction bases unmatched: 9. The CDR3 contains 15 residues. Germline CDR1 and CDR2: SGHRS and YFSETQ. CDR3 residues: CASRESGGAGNEQFF. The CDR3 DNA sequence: TGCGCCAGCAGAGAAAGCGGGGGGGCCGGGAATGAGCAGTTCTTC.

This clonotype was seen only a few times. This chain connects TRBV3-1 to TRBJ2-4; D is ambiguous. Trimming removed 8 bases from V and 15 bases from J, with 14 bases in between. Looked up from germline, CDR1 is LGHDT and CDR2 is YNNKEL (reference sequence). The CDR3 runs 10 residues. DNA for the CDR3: TGTGCCAGCGGATATAACGAGCGGTACTTC. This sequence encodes CASGYNERYF.

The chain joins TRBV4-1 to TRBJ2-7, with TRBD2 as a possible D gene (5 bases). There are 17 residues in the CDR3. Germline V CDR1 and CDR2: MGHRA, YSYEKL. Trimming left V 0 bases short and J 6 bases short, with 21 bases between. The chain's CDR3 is CASSQERAPSLCSEQYF. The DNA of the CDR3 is TGCGCCAGCAGCCAAGAGCGGGCACCATCCCTTTGTTCCGAGCAGTACTTC.

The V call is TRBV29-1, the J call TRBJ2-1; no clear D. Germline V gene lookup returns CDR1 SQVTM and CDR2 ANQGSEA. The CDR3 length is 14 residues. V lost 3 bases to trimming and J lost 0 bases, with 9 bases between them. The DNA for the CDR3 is TGCAGCGTTGAGGGTCGACACTCCTACAATGAGCAGTTCTTC. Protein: CSVEGRHSYNEQFF.

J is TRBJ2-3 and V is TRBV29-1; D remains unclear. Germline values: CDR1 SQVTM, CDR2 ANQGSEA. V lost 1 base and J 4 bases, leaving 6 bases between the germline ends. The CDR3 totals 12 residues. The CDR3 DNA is TGCAGCGTTGAAGTCCCCGCAGATACGCAGTATTTT. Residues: CSVEVPADTQYF.

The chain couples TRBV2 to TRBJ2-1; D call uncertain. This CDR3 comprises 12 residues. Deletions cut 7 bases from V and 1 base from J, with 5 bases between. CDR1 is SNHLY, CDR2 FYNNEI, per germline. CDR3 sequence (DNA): TGTGCCAGCATTAGGTCCTACAATGAGCAGTTCTTC. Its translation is CASIRSYNEQFF.

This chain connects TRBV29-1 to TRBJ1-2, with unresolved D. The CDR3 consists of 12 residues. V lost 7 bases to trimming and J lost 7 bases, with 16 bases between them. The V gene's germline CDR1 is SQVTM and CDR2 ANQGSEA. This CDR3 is CSAIDETSGYTF. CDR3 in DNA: TGCAGCGCGATAGACGAGACGAGTGGCTACACCTTC.

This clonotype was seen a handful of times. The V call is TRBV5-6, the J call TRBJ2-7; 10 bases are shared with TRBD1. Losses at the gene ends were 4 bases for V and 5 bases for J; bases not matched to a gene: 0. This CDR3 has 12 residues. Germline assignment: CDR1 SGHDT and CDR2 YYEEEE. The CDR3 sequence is CASSGTGDEQYF. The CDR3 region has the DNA TGTGCCAGCAGCGGGACAGGGGACGAGCAGTACTTC.

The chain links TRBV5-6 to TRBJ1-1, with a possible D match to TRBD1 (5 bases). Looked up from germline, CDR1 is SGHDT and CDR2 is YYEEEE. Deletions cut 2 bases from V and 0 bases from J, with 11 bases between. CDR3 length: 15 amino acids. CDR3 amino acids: CASSFRQLMNTEAFF. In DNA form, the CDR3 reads TGTGCCAGCAGCTTCCGACAGCTGATGAACACTGAAGCTTTCTTT.

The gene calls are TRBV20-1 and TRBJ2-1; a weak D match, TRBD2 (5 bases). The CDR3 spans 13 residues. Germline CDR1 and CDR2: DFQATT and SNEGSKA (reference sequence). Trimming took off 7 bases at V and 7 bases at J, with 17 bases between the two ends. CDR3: CSVWGVEGNEQFF. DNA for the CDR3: TGCAGTGTGTGGGGAGTCGAAGGTAATGAGCAGTTCTTC.

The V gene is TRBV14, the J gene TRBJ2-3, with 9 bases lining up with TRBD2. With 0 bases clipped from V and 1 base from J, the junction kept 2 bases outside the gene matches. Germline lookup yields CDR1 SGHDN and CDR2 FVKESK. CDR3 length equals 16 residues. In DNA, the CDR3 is TGTGCCAGCAGCCAAGATAAGCGGGAGGGCACAGATACGCAGTATTTT. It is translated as CASSQDKREGTDTQYF.

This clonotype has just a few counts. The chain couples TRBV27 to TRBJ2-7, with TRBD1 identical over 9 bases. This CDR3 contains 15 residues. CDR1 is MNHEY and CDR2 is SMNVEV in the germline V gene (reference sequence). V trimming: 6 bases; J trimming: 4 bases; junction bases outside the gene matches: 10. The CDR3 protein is CASRLTHDRGYEQYF. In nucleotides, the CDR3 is TGTGCCAGCAGGCTAACCCATGACAGGGGGTACGAGCAGTACTTC.

CDR3 in amino acids: CASSLGQGWTGELFF. The CDR3 region has the DNA TGTGCCAGCAGTTTAGGACAGGGTTGGACCGGGGAGCTGTTTTTT. The J gene is TRBJ2-2, the V gene TRBV12-3 or TRBV12-4, with 7 bases identical to TRBD1. Unmatched junction bases numbered 4, after V lost 1 base and J lost 5 bases. This CDR3 is 15 amino acids long.